These 19 T cell receptor beta chains originate from one sample sequenced in a study of blood T cell repertoires in COVID-19 (dated by TCRdb to about 2020). Receptor libraries were prepared by the immunoSEQ multiplex PCR assay. TCRdb retrieved this table from immuneACCESS and kept in-frame rearrangements only. Not all clones are present; in checked studies, unresolved V genes account for under half, and no reason is known for the remainder. Counted in this sample were approximately 270,000 clones; approximately 85% of them appeared once. The ten largest make up 1.9% of the sample. The source material was PBMCs or T cells enriched from blood (not recorded which). The receptors come from a woman in her forties or fifties who had recovered from COVID-19.

This chain links TRBV28 with TRBJ1-2, with unresolved D. Trimming cost V 4 bases and J 5 bases, with 11 bases left between them. The CDR3 covers 13 residues. The germline V gene encodes CDR1 MDHEN and CDR2 SYDVKM. CDR3 region: CASSSVTGYGYTF. In DNA form, the CDR3 reads TGTGCCAGCAGTTCTGTCACGGGGTATGGCTACACCTTC.

V and J are TRBV5-1 and TRBJ2-7; 10 bases agree with TRBD1. CDR3 size: 14 residues. Per the germline V gene, CDR1 is SGHRS and CDR2 is YFSETQ. V dropped 4 bases and J dropped 7; count of bases not matched to a gene: 8. The chain's CDR3 is CASSTRQGAGEQYF. In DNA, the CDR3 is TGCGCCAGCAGCACCAGACAGGGGGCAGGTGAGCAGTACTTC.

The rearrangement joins TRBV29-1 to TRBJ2-2; D call uncertain. The CDR3 covers 11 residues. Between the trimmed V and J ends, which lost 3 bases and 6 bases, there was a span of 5 bases. Germline V lookup: CDR1 SQVTM, CDR2 ANQGSEA. As DNA, the CDR3 is TGCAGCGTTGAGAGCCCCGGGGAGCTGTTTTTT. Translated: CSVESPGELFF.

The rearrangement joins TRBV3-1 (or the pseudogene TRBV3-2) to TRBJ2-5; 8 nucleotides align to TRBD1. The trim removed 5 bases at V and 2 bases at J, leaving 4 bases unmatched. The CDR3 sequence is 14 residues long. Germline V gene lookup returns CDR1 LGHDT and CDR2 YNNKEL (reference sequence). The DNA for the CDR3 is TGTGCCAGCAGCAAGTACAGGGGGCAAGAGACCCAGTACTTC. Its translation: CASSKYRGQETQYF.

The chain combines TRBV3-1 (or the pseudogene TRBV3-2) with TRBJ2-7, with 7 nucleotides matching TRBD1. The germline V gene encodes CDR1 LGHDT and CDR2 YNNKEL (reference sequence). The CDR3 extends over 14 amino acids. After removal of 6 bases from V and 1 base from J, the junction contained 6 bases not matched to a gene. CDR3 sequence (DNA): TGTGCCAGCAGTCGGACAGGCTCATCCTACGAGCAGTACTTC. This translates into CASSRTGSSYEQYF.

The CDR3, as DNA: TGTGCCAGCCGGGACAGACTCTACGAGCAGTACTTC. This translates into CASRDRLYEQYF. The chain employs TRBV27 and TRBJ2-7; 7 bases are a match to TRBD1. CDR1 and CDR2 (germline): MNHEY, SMNVEV (reference sequence). The CDR3 is made up of 12 amino acids. V lost 8 bases to trimming and J lost 3 bases; unmatched junction nucleotides: 4.

The chain carries TRBV18 and TRBJ2-7; D possibly corresponds to TRBD1 (6 bases). The germline CDR1 and CDR2 sequences are KGHSH and LQKENI. With 3 bases removed from V and 4 bases from J, the gap between germline ends came to 13 bases. This CDR3 comprises 14 residues. CDR3 protein: CASSPQGQEYEQYF. The CDR3 DNA follows: TGTGCCAGCTCACCTCAGGGGCAGGAATACGAGCAGTACTTC.

The chain couples TRBV5-1 to TRBJ1-6, with 7 bases identical to TRBD1. CDR1 and CDR2 from the germline V gene are SGHRS and YFSETQ. This CDR3 is built from 14 residues. Unmatched junction bases numbered 8, after V lost 3 bases and J lost 11 bases. The CDR3 DNA sequence: TGCGCCAGCAGCTACTGGACAGGTAGAACACCCCTCCACTTT. It specifies CASSYWTGRTPLHF.

V is TRBV2 and J is TRBJ2-7; D not certain. The germline CDR1 and CDR2 sequences are SNHLY and FYNNEI. The CDR3 contains 9 residues. V was pared by 6 bases and J by 7 bases, with 4 bases between. CDR3 in amino acids: CASRREQYF. The CDR3 nucleotides read TGTGCCAGCAGGAGGGAGCAGTACTTC.

The V call is TRBV7-6, the J call TRBJ2-7, with 9 positions matching TRBD2. Germline CDR1 and CDR2: SGHVS and FNYEAQ. The CDR3 runs 17 residues. V was pared by 0 bases and J by 0 bases, with 6 bases of the junction left unmatched. As DNA, the CDR3 is TGTGCCAGCAGCTTAGCCCCTAGCGGGACGAGCTCCTACGAGCAGTACTTC. It encodes CASSLAPSGTSSYEQYF.

The gene calls are TRBV27 and TRBJ2-7; possibly TRBD2 for D (5 bases). Trimming stripped 4 bases from V and 4 bases from J, with 14 bases between. Germline V gives CDR1 MNHEY, CDR2 SMNVEV (reference sequence). The CDR3 is made up of 14 amino acids. This CDR3 reads CASSSTQTGYEQYF. CDR3 sequence (DNA): TGTGCCAGCAGTTCGACCCAAACGGGATACGAGCAGTACTTC.

V gene TRBV5-1 combines with J gene TRBJ1-5; TRBD1 might be the D (6 bases). The germline CDR1 and CDR2 sequences are SGHRS and YFSETQ. V was pared by 3 bases and J by 0 bases, with 16 bases between. The CDR3 spans 17 residues. The CDR3 protein is CASSSEGTNNSNQPQHF. The DNA of the CDR3 is TGCGCCAGCAGCTCGGAAGGGACAAACAATAGCAATCAGCCCCAGCATTTT.

This clone was counted a few times. V and J are TRBV11-3 and TRBJ2-1, with D hard to call. This CDR3 is 14 amino acids long. The V end was cut by 0 bases, the J end by 6 bases, with 9 bases between. Germline V gene lookup returns CDR1 SGHNT and CDR2 YENEEA. CDR3 DNA: TGTGCCAGCAGCTTAGATATCGGGTCCAATGAGCAGTTCTTC. It translates to CASSLDIGSNEQFF.

The chain links TRBV30 to TRBJ2-4; possible D gene TRBD1, 7 bases. The V end lost 0 bases, the J end lost 3 bases, and 18 bases lay between the germline ends. Per the germline V gene, CDR1 is GTSNPN and CDR2 is SVGIG (reference sequence). The CDR3 extends over 17 amino acids. The CDR3 coding sequence is TGTGCCTGGAGTGTAGGCGGGACAGTCACTCGCAAAAACATTCAGTACTTC. It is translated as CAWSVGGTVTRKNIQYF.

V and J are TRBV28 and TRBJ2-3, with TRBD1 identical over 7 bases. Germline values: CDR1 MDHEN, CDR2 SYDVKM. Trimming at V came to 5 bases and at J to 11 bases, leaving 13 bases not matched to a gene. The CDR3 length is 14 residues. The CDR3 nucleotides are TGTGCCAGCAGTACATATCAGAGGGACAGTAGGCAGTATTTT. Its protein product is CASSTYQRDSRQYF.

The chain joins TRBV5-1 to TRBJ2-3, with 11 bases identical to TRBD2. Germline V gene lookup returns CDR1 SGHRS and CDR2 YFSETQ. V was pared by 1 base and J by 4 bases, with 11 bases of the junction left unmatched. This CDR3 is 18 amino acids long. The CDR3 region is CASSLYSGRALGADTQYF. CDR3 nucleotide sequence: TGCGCCAGCAGCTTGTATAGCGGGAGGGCCCTCGGGGCAGATACGCAGTATTTT. Combining the CDR3 with reference TRBV5-1 and TRBJ2-3 gives the whole variable domain KAGVTQTPRYLIKTRGQQVTLSCSPISGHRSVSWYQQTPGQGLQFLFEYFSETQRNKGNFPGRFSGRQFSNSRSEMNVSTLELGDSALYLCASSLYSGRALGADTQYFGPGTRLTVL.

J is TRBJ1-2 and V is TRBV27, with 7 positions matching TRBD1. The CDR3 runs to 14 residues. Trimming cost V 3 bases and J 4 bases; bases outside gene matches: 5. CDR1 and CDR2 from the germline V gene are MNHEY and SMNVEV (reference sequence). CDR3 bases: TGTGCCAGCAGTTTCGAAGGGGGCCGCTATGGCTACACCTTC. Translation: CASSFEGGRYGYTF.

The chain carries TRBV6-5 and TRBJ1-2; 9 bases are a match to TRBD1. Germline-derived CDR1 and CDR2 are MNHEY and SVGAGI. Trimming took 6 bases from V and 7 from J; bases not matched to a gene: 6. The CDR3 extends over 13 amino acids. The CDR3: CASSPTGGGGYTF. CDR3 DNA sequence: TGTGCCAGCAGCCCAACAGGGGGCGGTGGCTACACCTTC.

The rearrangement joins TRBV11-3 to TRBJ2-7; 9 nucleotides agree with TRBD1. Germline V CDR1 and CDR2: SGHNT, YENEEA. Germline trimming cut 5 bases from V and 3 bases from J; bases unmatched to any gene: 5. The CDR3 is made up of 14 amino acids. In DNA form, the CDR3 reads TGTGCCAGCAGCCAGGGACAGGGATTCTACGAGCAGTACTTC. Its translation is CASSQGQGFYEQYF. The full variable domain, its missing parts supplied by reference TRBV11-3 and TRBJ2-7, is EAGVVQSPRYKIIEKKQPVAFWCNPISGHNTLYWYLQNLGQGPELLIRYENEEAVDDSQLPKDRFSAERLKGVDSTLKIQPAELGDSAVYLCASSQGQGFYEQYFGPGTRLTVT.